This T cell receptor (beta chain) was recovered during a study of vaccination and CD4 T cells after COVID-19. Study-wide background: The convalescents included six males and four females, and among them two were Hispanic while seven were Caucasian. For post-vaccine samples, collection took place a median approximately 72 days after dose two, ranging from 14 to 241. Study conclusions and caveats: Median approximately 90% of reactive clones detected in convalescent patients emerged only post-vaccination.

CD4+ T cells that had been cultured provided DNA sequenced with the Oncomine TCR Beta short-read assay. One entry per CDR3 protein, called by TCRdb with MiXCR from the PCR reads. Of about 26,000 distinct CDR3 sequences listed, roughly two fifths are singletons. The sample holds a few counts of this clonotype. Its antigen is not known. The V end was cut by 6 bases, the J end by 14 bases, with 25 bases between. Germline loops: CDR1 DFQATT, CDR2 SNEGSKA (reference sequence). This CDR3 region has 13 residues. As for time point: late sampling 161 to 241 days after vaccination in a few convalescent patients. Treatment defined: roughly ten-day PBMC culture with coronavirus spike peptide pools or control peptides (ViraFEST assay). In the ViraFEST assay, peptide-pool expansion preceded TCR sequencing of expanded clonotypes.

The chain combines TRBV20-1 with TRBJ1-2; D perhaps matches TRBD1 (6 bases). The material sequenced was CD4+ T cells from blood, cultured in vitro, taken about 7 months after SARS-CoV-2 vaccination. The sequence was obtained from a human donor who had recovered from COVID-19. The DNA for the CDR3 is TGCAGTGCCCCTTGGACAGCCCTCCGAGTGGTAACCTTC. It specifies CSAPWTALRVVTF.